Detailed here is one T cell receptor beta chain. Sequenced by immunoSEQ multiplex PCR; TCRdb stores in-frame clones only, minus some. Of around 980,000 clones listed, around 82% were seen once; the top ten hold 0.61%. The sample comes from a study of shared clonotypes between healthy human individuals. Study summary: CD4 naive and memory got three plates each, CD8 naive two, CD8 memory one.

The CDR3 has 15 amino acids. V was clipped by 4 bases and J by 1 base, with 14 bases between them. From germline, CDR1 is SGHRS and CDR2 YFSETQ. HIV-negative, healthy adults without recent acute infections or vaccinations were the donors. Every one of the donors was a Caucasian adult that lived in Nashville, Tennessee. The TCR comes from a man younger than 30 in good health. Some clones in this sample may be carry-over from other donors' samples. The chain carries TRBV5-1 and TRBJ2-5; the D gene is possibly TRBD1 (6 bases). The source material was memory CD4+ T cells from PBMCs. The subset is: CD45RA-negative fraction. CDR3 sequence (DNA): TGCGCCAGCAGCCCAGGGACACTAGGCCAAGAGACCCAGTACTTC. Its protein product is CASSPGTLGQETQYF.